What follows describes a single T cell receptor (beta chain). The antigen is undetermined. The sample's treatment: roughly 18 received Ad26.COV2.S at low or high dose, single or two shots; about 5 received placebo; per-sample allocation not given. The samples date from day 63 after the first vaccine or placebo injection. TCRdb's copy holds only in-frame clones and misses some; the assay was immunoSEQ multiplex PCR. Of hundreds of thousands of clones listed, 83% are singletons. These data originate in a study of Ad26.COV2.S vaccination and SARS-CoV-2 variants. The overall study: The vaccine Ad26.COV2.S was put into the muscle once, or twice with 56 days between. Overall study results and limits: Recipients of vaccine and of placebo showed similar breadth of their non-spike TCR repertoires.

The sequenced sample was peripheral blood, obtained in a trial of Ad26.COV2.S vaccine versus placebo. The receptor was isolated from a person aged 18 to 65 who received the Ad26.COV2.S COVID-19 vaccine or a placebo.

The CDR3 loop is CASSPGTSGTQETQYF. In nucleotides, the CDR3 is TGTGCCAGCAGCCCCGGGACTAGCGGAACCCAAGAGACCCAGTACTTC. This rearrangement joins TRBV7-9 to TRBJ2-5; 11 nucleotides line up with TRBD2. Losses at the gene ends were 5 bases for V and 1 base for J; bases not matched to a gene: 6. Germline assignment: CDR1 SEHNR and CDR2 FQNEAQ (reference sequence). This CDR3 is 16 amino acids long.